Following are 15 T cell receptor beta chains from one sample sequenced in a study of OX40 agonist ivuxolimab in advanced cancers. Assay used: immunoSEQ multiplex PCR; TCRdb lists only in-frame clones, some missing. Of tens of thousands of clones listed, roughly nine tenths are singletons. Sequences were derived from CD4+ or CD8+ T cells sorted from blood, sampled in a trial of the OX40 agonist ivuxolimab. The receptors here all came from an adult with an advanced solid tumor such as melanoma, head and neck, liver or kidney cancer.

The rearrangement uses TRBV7-9 and TRBJ2-5; TRBD2 matches at 8 bases. The DNA matches TRBJ2-7 better at its end, which makes the J call doubtful. The CDR3 is 16 residues long. Germline V gene lookup returns CDR1 SEHNR and CDR2 FQNEAQ (reference sequence). Written as DNA, the CDR3 is TGTGCCAGCAGCTTAGGAGTAGCGGGAAGGAGCTACGAGCAGTACTTC. It specifies CASSLGVAGRSYEQYF.

The chain carries TRBV6-5 and TRBJ1-1; D remains unclear. The CDR3 is 14 residues long. V was shortened by 5 bases and J by 4 bases, with 14 bases between the two germline ends. From germline, CDR1 is MNHEY and CDR2 SVGAGI. The CDR3 protein is CASSTFGGGTEAFF. The CDR3 nucleotides read TGTGCCAGCAGTACCTTTGGAGGAGGCACTGAAGCTTTCTTT.

J is TRBJ1-2 and V is TRBV6-5; the match to TRBD1 covers 12 bases. Germline lookup yields CDR1 MNHEY and CDR2 SVGAGI. This CDR3 spans 14 amino acids. V shed 6 bases and J 3 bases; nucleotides not matched to a gene: 2. CDR3 sequence reads: CASSGTGGHYGYTF. In DNA form, the CDR3 reads TGTGCCAGCAGCGGGACAGGGGGCCACTATGGCTACACCTTC.

V gene TRBV19 combines with J gene TRBJ1-2; D may be TRBD1 (5 bases). Per the germline V gene, CDR1 is LNHDA and CDR2 is SQIVND (reference sequence). V dropped 11 bases and J dropped 1 base, with 17 bases sitting between them. The length of the CDR3 is 14 residues. CDR3 nucleotide sequence: TGTGCCGTCCCCCGGGACTTTCTTAACTATGGCTACACCTTC. As protein: CAVPRDFLNYGYTF.

The V and J genes are TRBV29-1 and TRBJ2-1, with 7 positions matching TRBD2. The germline gives CDR1 SQVTM, CDR2 ANQGSEA. Losses at the gene ends were 0 bases for V and 4 bases for J; bases not matched to a gene: 15. The CDR3 is 18 residues long. Here the CDR3 reads CSVEESAGISAGYNEQFF. In nucleotides, the CDR3 is TGCAGCGTTGAAGAATCGGCCGGCATATCAGCGGGATACAATGAGCAGTTCTTC.

The chain has TRBV2 and TRBJ2-7; D is perhaps TRBD1 or TRBD2 (5 bases each). In germline, CDR1 is SNHLY, CDR2 FYNNEI. Trimming removed 2 bases from V and 0 bases from J, with 11 bases in between. This CDR3 is 15 amino acids long. The CDR3 bases are TGTGCCAGCAGTGAATTGGGGACGGTCTCCTACGAGCAGTACTTC. Protein sequence: CASSELGTVSYEQYF.

In the case of this clone: Relative to the germline gene, one junction end is altered; a read error may explain this. The chain uses TRBV6-5 and TRBJ2-4; no definite D call. This CDR3 comprises 12 residues. Germline V gene sequence: CDR1 MNHEY, CDR2 SVGAGI. The CDR3 loop is CARSCAKNIQYF. The CDR3 coding sequence is TGTGCCAGAAGTTGCGCCAAAAACATTCAGTACTTC.

The V call is TRBV27, the J call TRBJ1-2, with 11 bases identical to TRBD1. Germline trimming cut 0 bases from V and 3 bases from J; bases unmatched to any gene: 6. The CDR3 runs to 17 residues. Germline V gene data show CDR1 as MNHEY and CDR2 as SMNVEV (reference sequence). CDR3 residues: CASSLSRTGGLYYGYTF. The CDR3 nucleotides read TGTGCCAGCAGTTTATCCCGGACAGGGGGCTTATACTATGGCTACACCTTC.

The chain uses TRBV6-5 and TRBJ1-5; TRBD1 aligns across 7 bases. This CDR3 has 15 residues. V trimming: 2 bases; J trimming: 4 bases; junction bases outside the gene matches: 5. Germline loops: CDR1 MNHEY, CDR2 SVGAGI. The CDR3: CASSYRQGWNQPQHF. The CDR3 DNA is TGTGCCAGCAGTTACCGACAGGGCTGGAATCAGCCCCAGCATTTT.

V and J are TRBV10-2 and TRBJ2-2; 8 nucleotides agree with TRBD1. V was clipped by 10 bases and J by 0 bases; unmatched bases: 13. The CDR3 contains 17 residues. Germline CDR1 reads WSHSY; CDR2 reads SAAADI. The CDR3 region has the DNA TGCGCCACTTTGACAGGGGACACAGCGCCGAACACCGGGGAGCTGTTTTTT. Residues: CATLTGDTAPNTGELFF.

The chain carries TRBV28 and TRBJ1-5; weak D call: TRBD1 (5 bases). The CDR3 has 16 amino acids. Germline V lookup: CDR1 MDHEN, CDR2 SYDVKM. V dropped 4 bases and J dropped 0 bases, with 13 bases sitting between them. In DNA form, the CDR3 reads TGTGCCAGCAGTTCCGGGACGGGTCTTAGCAATCAGCCCCAGCATTTT. It specifies CASSSGTGLSNQPQHF.

Remarks on this clone: Other DNA sequences in the same sample also yield this CDR3. The V gene is TRBV6-4, the J gene TRBJ1-5; no clear D. With 0 bases removed from V and 7 bases from J, the gap between germline ends came to 7 bases. Germline V gene data show CDR1 as MRHNA and CDR2 as SNTAGT. CDR3 size: 13 residues. CDR3 in amino acids: CASSDSPGQPQHF. CDR3 DNA: TGTGCCAGCAGTGACTCGCCCGGGCAGCCCCAGCATTTT.

The chain is built from TRBV14 and TRBJ2-3; unclear D gene. Per germline, CDR1 SGHDN and CDR2 FVKESK. V was shortened by 4 bases and J by 0 bases, with 11 bases between the two germline ends. CDR3 length: 15 amino acids. As DNA, the CDR3 is TGTGCCAGCAGCCCATTTGGGGTTAGCACAGATACGCAGTATTTT. This codes for CASSPFGVSTDTQYF.

The chain has TRBV28 and TRBJ1-5, with 10 bases identical to TRBD1. Trimming took 5 bases from V and 4 from J; bases not matched to a gene: 8. CDR1 is MDHEN, CDR2 SYDVKM, per germline. The CDR3 has 16 residues. CDR3 in amino acids: CASSRPRTGGNQPQHF. CDR3 nucleotides: TGTGCCAGCAGTCGACCAAGGACAGGGGGGAATCAGCCCCAGCATTTT. Drawing the rest from reference TRBV28 and TRBJ1-5, the complete variable domain is DVKVTQSSRYLVKRTGEKVFLECVQDMDHENMFWYRQDPGLGLRLIYFSYDVKMKEKGDIPEGYSVSREKKERFSLILESASTNQTSMYLCASSRPRTGGNQPQHFGDGTRLSIL.

The chain combines TRBV13 with TRBJ1-3; D gene uncertain. V was pared by 6 bases and J by 1 base, with 7 bases between. The CDR3 totals 13 residues. Germline V CDR1 and CDR2: PRHDT, FYEKMQ (reference sequence). The CDR3 loop reads CASRRVSGNTIYF. The CDR3 nucleotides are TGTGCCAGCAGACGTGTTTCTGGAAACACCATATATTTT.